The rows below give T cell receptor beta chains drawn from one sample of a study of blood T cell repertoires in COVID-19. Profiling relied on immunoSEQ multiplex PCR, and the TCRdb table lists in-frame clones only, not all of them. The data contain some 200,000 clones, roughly 82% of them singletons. Sequencing was carried out using PBMCs or T cells enriched from blood (not recorded which). These receptor sequences come from a man between 40 and 49 years old who had recovered from COVID-19. CDR3s include the opening cysteine and the closing phenylalanine or tryptophan. The D gene is left open where the match is weak. The size field is filled for only some rows; it gives once, few, many or a size class.

NA	TRBV28	TRBD1	TRBJ2-5	TGTGCCAGCAGAAACAGACAGGGATCCCAAGAGACCCAGTACTTC	CASRNRQGSQETQYF
NA	TRBV20-1	TRBD1	TRBJ1-2	TGCAGTGCTAGTCACTTGGGGGGACAGGGAGCTGGCTACACCTTC	CSASHLGGQGAGYTF
NA	TRBV28	TRBD1	TRBJ1-2	TGTGCCAGCAGTTTATTTAGGTTGACAGGGGGCCTTTTTGGCTATGGCTACACCTTC	CASSLFRLTGGLFGYGYTF
NA	TRBV6-2/TRBV6-3	NA	TRBJ2-5	TGTGCCAGCAGTTACCCCCAAAGCGGGCCCCAAGAGACCCAGTACTTC	CASSYPQSGPQETQYF
NA	TRBV19	NA	TRBJ2-3	TGTGCCAGTAGGACCGGACTTCAGCAGTATTTT	CASRTGLQQYF
NA	TRBV9	TRBD2	TRBJ2-2	TGTGCCAGCAGCGCGGGACTAGCGGGACTTTTGAACACCGGGGAGCTGTTTTTT	CASSAGLAGLLNTGELFF
NA	TRBV11-2	NA	TRBJ1-2	TGTGCCAGCAGCCCCATGACGGGGAACTATGGCTACACCTTC	CASSPMTGNYGYTF
NA	TRBV9	TRBD2	TRBJ2-7	TGTGCCAGCAGCGACACCCCCGGACGGGAGGGCACCGACGAGCAGTACTTC	CASSDTPGREGTDEQYF
many	TRBV2	NA	TRBJ1-4	TGTGCCAGAGGCGGGGAGGCTGCAACTAATGAAAAACTGTTTTTT	CARGGEAATNEKLFF
NA	TRBV7-8	NA	TRBJ2-3	TGTGCCAGCAGCAAACACCGGGACCGGGAGACAGATACGCAGTATTTT	CASSKHRDRETDTQYF
NA	TRBV2	NA	TRBJ1-4	TGTGCCAGCAGCACAGACAGACCCAATGAAAAACTGTTTTTT	CASSTDRPNEKLFF
few	TRBV5-4	NA	TRBJ2-6	TGTGCCAGCAGCCCACAGGGGGCCAACGTCCTGACTTTC	CASSPQGANVLTF
few	TRBV28	TRBD1	TRBJ1-1	TGTGCCAGCAGTCCCGACAGGGGGCGAGCTGAAGCTTTCTTT	CASSPDRGRAEAFF
NA	TRBV4-3	NA	TRBJ1-1	TGCGCCAGCAGCCAAGAACCTGCTAGGACTGAAGCTTTCTTT	CASSQEPARTEAFF
NA	TRBV6-1	NA	TRBJ1-2	TGTGCCAGCAGTGAACATGGGGAGATCGGCTACACCTTC	CASSEHGEIGYTF
NA	TRBV6-6	NA	TRBJ2-1	TGTGCCAGCAGTTACCCCGGGGATGAGCAGTTCTTC	CASSYPGDEQFF
once	TRBV27	NA	TRBJ2-2	TGTGCCAGCGGACGGGACTTCTCTTTCGGGGAGCTGTTTTTT	CASGRDFSFGELFF
NA	TRBV4-1	TRBD1	TRBJ1-2	TGCGCCAGCAGCCGGGGGGGACAGGGTTTTACCTATGGCTACACCTTC	CASSRGGQGFTYGYTF
NA	TRBV7-2	TRBD2	TRBJ2-7	TGTGCCAGCAGCTTGGGGCCTAGCGGGAGCACCTACGAGCAGTACTTC	CASSLGPSGSTYEQYF
once	TRBV5-4	NA	TRBJ2-3	TGTGCCAGCAGCTTGGGAGTGCGTTACGTGCTCACAGATACGCAGTATTTT	CASSLGVRYVLTDTQYF
NA	TRBV6-6	NA	TRBJ2-5	TGTGCCAGCACCCACGGAGTTCAGGAGACCCAGTACTTC	CASTHGVQETQYF
few	TRBV13	NA	TRBJ2-1	TGTGCCAGCAGCTTATTCGCGGGGAGCTCCTACAATGAGCAGTTCTTC	CASSLFAGSSYNEQFF
few	TRBV29-1	NA	TRBJ1-2	TGCAGCGTTGAAAGACAGAACTATGGCTACACCTTC	CSVERQNYGYTF
NA	TRBV25-1	NA	TRBJ1-5	TGTGCCAGCAGTGACAGGGGATACAATCAGCCCCAGCATTTT	CASSDRGYNQPQHF
NA	TRBV6-1	TRBD2	TRBJ2-7	TGTGCCAGCAGTGACGATAGGGGGGGCTCCGGGACTAGGTACCACGAGCAGTACTTC	CASSDDRGGSGTRYHEQYF
NA	TRBV7-2	TRBD1	TRBJ2-1	TGTGCCAGCAGCTTCACAGGGGCCTCCCGGTACAATGAGCAGTTCTTC	CASSFTGASRYNEQFF
NA	TRBV5-1	NA	TRBJ1-2	TGCGCCAGCAGCTTGGCTCCCGAGCCTAATAACTATGGCTACACCTTC	CASSLAPEPNNYGYTF
NA	TRBV19	TRBD1	TRBJ1-6	TGTGCCAGTAGTATTGGGACCGGGACAGGGTACTCACCCCTCCACTTT	CASSIGTGTGYSPLHF
NA	TRBV19	NA	TRBJ1-5	TGTGCCAGTGTTGGCACGGGACTGACCTTCAATCAGCCCCAGCATTTT	CASVGTGLTFNQPQHF
NA	TRBV28	NA	TRBJ2-1	TGTGCCAGCAGTCCTCCCGGGACACCTGAGCAGTTCTTC	CASSPPGTPEQFF
NA	TRBV11-1	NA	TRBJ1-2	TGTGCCAGCAGCCCCCGAGGGGGTATGGACTATGGCTACACCTTC	CASSPRGGMDYGYTF
once	TRBV24-1	TRBD2	TRBJ2-1	TGTGCCACCAGTGGGAATAGCGGGGGTTCCTATTACAATGAGCAGTTCTTC	CATSGNSGGSYYNEQFF
NA	TRBV6-5	TRBD1	TRBJ1-6	TGTGCCAGCAGTTTCACGACAGGGCTTAATAATTCACCCCTCCACTTT	CASSFTTGLNNSPLHF
NA	TRBV27	NA	TRBJ2-7	TGTGCCAGCAGACCTCGGGGAGGCGGAGGCTACGAGCAGTACTTC	CASRPRGGGGYEQYF
NA	TRBV5-6	NA	TRBJ2-2	TGTGCCAGCAGCTTAGGGCTAGCGTCAAACACCGGGGAGCTGTTTTTT	CASSLGLASNTGELFF
NA	TRBV7-9	NA	TRBJ2-7	TGTGCCAGCAGTCCCCGACTAGGAGGCTACGAGCAGTACTTC	CASSPRLGGYEQYF
NA	TRBV5-6	NA	TRBJ2-5	TGTGCCACCGGGGGACAGAACCAAGAGACCCAGTACTTC	CATGGQNQETQYF
NA	TRBV24-1	NA	TRBJ2-5	TGTGCCACCAGTGGTGGGGGAGGACACCCCCAAGAGACCCAGTACTTC	CATSGGGGHPQETQYF
NA	TRBV7-8	TRBD1	TRBJ2-3	TGTGCCAGCAGCCCCCTTTACAGGGGAAGCACAGATACGCAGTATTTT	CASSPLYRGSTDTQYF
NA	TRBV6-2/TRBV6-3	NA	TRBJ1-1	TGTGCCAGCAGTACAACGACAGGAGCTGTAGCTTTCTTT	CASSTTTGAVAFF
few	TRBV5-4	NA	TRBJ2-2	TGTGCCAGCAGCCCCACCAGGGACACCGGGGAGCTGTTTTTT	CASSPTRDTGELFF
NA	TRBV6-5	TRBD1	TRBJ1-2	TGTGCCAGCAGAACCGGGACAGGGATCCATGGCTACACCTTC	CASRTGTGIHGYTF
NA	TRBV5-1	TRBD2	TRBJ2-3	TGCGCCAGCAGCTGGCGGGAGCCCCTCGGTGGAGATACGCAGTATTTT	CASSWREPLGGDTQYF
NA	TRBV11-3	NA	TRBJ2-7	TGTGCCAGCAGCTTAAATTACGACAGTGCTTACGAGCAGTACTTC	CASSLNYDSAYEQYF
NA	TRBV6-2/TRBV6-3	NA	TRBJ1-5	TGTGCCAGCAGTTACACTGGGTCTGGTTCAGGGCAGCCCCAGCATTTT	CASSYTGSGSGQPQHF
NA	TRBV19	NA	TRBJ1-4	TGTGCCAGTAGTATAAGACGGAACAGTAATGAAAAACTGTTTTTT	CASSIRRNSNEKLFF
NA	TRBV7-2	NA	TRBJ1-4	TGTGCCAGCAGCTTAGGAGGGAACCCGCCTAATGAAAAACTGTTTTTT	CASSLGGNPPNEKLFF
NA	TRBV4-1	NA	TRBJ2-3	TGCGCCAGCAGCCGCGGGCCTAGCACAGATACGCAGTATTTT	CASSRGPSTDTQYF
NA	TRBV10-2	TRBD2	TRBJ2-6	TGCGCCAGCAGTGTGTCGACTAGCGGGAAAGACAGCTCTGGGGCCAACGTCCTGACTTTC	CASSVSTSGKDSSGANVLTF
NA	TRBV3-1/TRBV3-2	TRBD1	TRBJ2-1	TGTGCCAGCAGCCTCGACAGGGCCAATGAGCAGTTCTTC	CASSLDRANEQFF
NA	TRBV9	TRBD1	TRBJ2-5	TGTGCCAGCAGCGTTCTTCCCCTTAGGGGGCGCGAAGAGACCCAGTACTTC	CASSVLPLRGREETQYF
NA	TRBV24-1	NA	TRBJ2-1	TGTGCCACCAGTGATGTAGAGTACAATGAGCAGTTCTTC	CATSDVEYNEQFF
NA	TRBV28	TRBD2	TRBJ2-5	TGTGCCAGCAGTTCGTTGGGGACTAGCGGGAGACAAGAGACCCAGTACTTC	CASSSLGTSGRQETQYF
NA	TRBV11-2	TRBD1	TRBJ1-5	TGTGCCAGCAGTCAAGGGACAGCAAATCAGCCCCAGCATTTT	CASSQGTANQPQHF